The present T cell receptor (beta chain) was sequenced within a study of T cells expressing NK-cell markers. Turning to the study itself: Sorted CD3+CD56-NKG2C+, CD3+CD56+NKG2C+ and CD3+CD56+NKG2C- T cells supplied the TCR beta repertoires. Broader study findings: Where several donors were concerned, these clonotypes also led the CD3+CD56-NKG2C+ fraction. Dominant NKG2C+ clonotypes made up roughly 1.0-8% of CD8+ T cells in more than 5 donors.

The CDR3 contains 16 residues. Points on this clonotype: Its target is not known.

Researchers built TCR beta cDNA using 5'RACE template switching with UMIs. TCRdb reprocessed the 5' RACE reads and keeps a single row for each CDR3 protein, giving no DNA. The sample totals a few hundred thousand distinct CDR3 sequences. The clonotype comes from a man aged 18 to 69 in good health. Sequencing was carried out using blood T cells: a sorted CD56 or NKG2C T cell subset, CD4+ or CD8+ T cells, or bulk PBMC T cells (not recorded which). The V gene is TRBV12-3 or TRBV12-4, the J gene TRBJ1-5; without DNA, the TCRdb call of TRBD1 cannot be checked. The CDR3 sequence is CASSSFGGRLDQPQHF.